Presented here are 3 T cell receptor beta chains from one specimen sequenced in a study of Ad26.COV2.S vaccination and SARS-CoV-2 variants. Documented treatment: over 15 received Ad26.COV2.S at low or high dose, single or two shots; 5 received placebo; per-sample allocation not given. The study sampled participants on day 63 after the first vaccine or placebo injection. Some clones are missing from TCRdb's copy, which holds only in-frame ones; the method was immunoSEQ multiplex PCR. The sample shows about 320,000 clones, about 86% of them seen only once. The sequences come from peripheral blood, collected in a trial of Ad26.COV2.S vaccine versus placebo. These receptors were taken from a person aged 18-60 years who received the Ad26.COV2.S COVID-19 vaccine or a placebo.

CDR3 in DNA: TGCGCCAGCAGTGAGCCTGTTTTTACAGGGCTGAACACTGAAGCTTTCTTT. Protein: CASSEPVFTGLNTEAFF. The chain links TRBV10-2 to TRBJ1-1, with D possibly being TRBD1 (6 bases). Deletions cut 2 bases from V and 0 bases from J, with 16 bases between. This CDR3 has 17 amino acids. Germline V gene lookup returns CDR1 WSHSY and CDR2 SAAADI.

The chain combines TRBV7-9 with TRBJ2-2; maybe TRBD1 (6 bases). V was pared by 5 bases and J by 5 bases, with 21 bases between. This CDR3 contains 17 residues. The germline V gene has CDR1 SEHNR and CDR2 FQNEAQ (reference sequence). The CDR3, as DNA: TGTGCCAGCAGCCCACGTCGGACAGCGGTTGGTACCGGGGAGCTGTTTTTT. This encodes CASSPRRTAVGTGELFF.

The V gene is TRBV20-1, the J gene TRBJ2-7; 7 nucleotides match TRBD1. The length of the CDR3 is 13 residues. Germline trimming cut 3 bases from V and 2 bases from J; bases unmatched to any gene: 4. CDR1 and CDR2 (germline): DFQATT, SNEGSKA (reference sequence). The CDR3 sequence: CSASEGATYEQYF. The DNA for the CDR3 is TGCAGTGCTAGTGAGGGGGCTACCTACGAGCAGTACTTC.